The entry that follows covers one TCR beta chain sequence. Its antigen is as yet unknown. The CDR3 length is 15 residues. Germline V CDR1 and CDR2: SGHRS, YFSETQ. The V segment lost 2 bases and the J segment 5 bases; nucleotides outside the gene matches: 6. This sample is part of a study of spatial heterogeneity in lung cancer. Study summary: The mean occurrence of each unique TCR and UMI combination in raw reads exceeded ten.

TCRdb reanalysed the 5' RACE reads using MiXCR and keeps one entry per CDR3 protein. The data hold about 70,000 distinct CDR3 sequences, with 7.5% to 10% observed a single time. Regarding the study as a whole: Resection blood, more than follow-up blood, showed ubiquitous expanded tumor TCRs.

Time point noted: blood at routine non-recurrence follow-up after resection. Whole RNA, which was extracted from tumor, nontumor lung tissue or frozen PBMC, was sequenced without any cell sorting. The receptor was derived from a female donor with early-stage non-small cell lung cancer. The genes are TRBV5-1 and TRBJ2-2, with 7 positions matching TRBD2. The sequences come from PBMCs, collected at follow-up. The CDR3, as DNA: TGCGCCAGCAGCTTAGGCGGGAGTGCTACCGGGGAGCTGTTTTTT. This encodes CASSLGGSATGELFF.